The subject of this entry is one TCR beta chain. Its antigen specificity is not known. Within one base of it there is no much larger clone, and no base qualities were kept. This sample was taken from a study of T cell changes during pregnancy in multiple sclerosis (dated by TCRdb to about 2019). In the study overall: The study looked at changes in the T cell repertoire across pregnancy in women with multiple sclerosis.

Receptor libraries were prepared by the immunoSEQ multiplex PCR assay. Held by TCRdb, this immuneACCESS table contains in-frame sequences only and omits some clones. Under half of the omission traces to an unresolved V gene where checked; the cause of the rest is unknown. The sample includes approximately 89,000 clones, with about 95% observed a single time. The ten top clones hold roughly 2.5% of the sample. Taken from the germline V gene, the CDR1 and CDR2 loops are SGHRS and YFSETQ. From the cysteine through the phenylalanine, the CDR3 covers 14 amino acids. CDR3 DNA only is kept here, 42 bases in frame from base 1. The V and J ends are trimmed by 1 base and 1 base, leaving 5 bases between them.

The sequence is built from TRBV5-1 and TRBJ2-2; no D gene call is confident. The receptor was derived from a female donor with multiple sclerosis, enrolled in a pregnancy study. Sequencing was performed on peripheral blood, taken in the third trimester of pregnancy. CDR3 loop: CASSLTGNTGELFF. The sequenced DNA is TGCGCCAGCAGCTTGACGGGGAACACCGGGGAGCTGTTTTTT.